This T cell receptor beta chain stems from a study of cytomegalovirus exposure and HLA in healthy donors. Use of 60 Vbeta and 13 Jbeta primers characterized the PCR. Produced via immunoSEQ multiplex PCR; TCRdb's table is partial and in-frame only. The sample yields some 120,000 clones, over 60% seen once. The clonotype was recovered from a human donor in good health. Sample: PBMCs.

The CDR3 DNA reads as TGTGCCAGCAGCGGTACGACTAGCGGCCACGAGCAGTACTTC. Encoded protein: CASSGTTSGHEQYF. The chain combines TRBV11-2 with TRBJ2-7; 9 bases agree with TRBD2. CDR1 and CDR2 from the germline V gene are SGHAT and FQNNGV. This CDR3 has 14 residues. After removal of 5 bases from V and 5 bases from J, the junction contained 7 bases not matched to a gene. The whole variable domain, filled in from reference TRBV11-2 and TRBJ2-7, reads EAGVAQSPRYKIIEKRQSVAFWCNPISGHATLYWYQQILGQGPKLLIQFQNNGVVDDSQLPKDRFSAERLKGVDSTLKIQPAKLEDSAVYLCASSGTTSGHEQYFGPGTRLTVT.